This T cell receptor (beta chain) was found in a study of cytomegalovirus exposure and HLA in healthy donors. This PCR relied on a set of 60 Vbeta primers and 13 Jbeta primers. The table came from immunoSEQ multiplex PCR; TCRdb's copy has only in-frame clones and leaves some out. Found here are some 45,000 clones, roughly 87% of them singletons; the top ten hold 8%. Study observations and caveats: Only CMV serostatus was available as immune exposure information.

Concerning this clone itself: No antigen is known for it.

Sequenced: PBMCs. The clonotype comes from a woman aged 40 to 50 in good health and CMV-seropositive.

Written as DNA, the CDR3 is TGTGCCAGCAGAAGGGGAACTAGCGCCAGCACAGATACGCAGTATTTT. Amino acids: CASRRGTSASTDTQYF. The chain links TRBV27 to TRBJ2-3; 7 bases fit TRBD2. This CDR3 is built from 16 residues. V lost 6 bases to trimming and J lost 0 bases; unmatched junction nucleotides: 9. Germline V gene lookup returns CDR1 MNHEY and CDR2 SMNVEV (reference sequence).